This entry lists 6 T cell receptor beta chains sequenced from one sample in a study of T cell responses to AZD1222 COVID-19 vaccine. The assay was immunoSEQ multiplex PCR, and TCRdb's table has in-frame clones only and misses some. The sample consists of some 200,000 clones, approximately 90% of them appearing once. Source: peripheral blood, taken 28 days after the second AZD1222 dose. The receptors shown here come from an adult who received the AZD1222 COVID-19 vaccine.

For the CDR3, the DNA is TGCAGTGCTAGTTTAGTCGGACAGGTCACCTACGAGCAGTACTTC. Its protein is CSASLVGQVTYEQYF. The chain has TRBV20-1 and TRBJ2-7; 7 bases fit TRBD1. V lost 3 bases to trimming and J lost 2 bases; unmatched junction nucleotides: 10. The V gene's germline CDR1 is DFQATT and CDR2 SNEGSKA (reference sequence). The CDR3 covers 15 residues.

The chain is built from TRBV6-1 and TRBJ2-7; TRBD1 might be the D (6 bases). With 3 bases removed from V and 12 bases from J, the gap between germline ends came to 18 bases. Germline V gives CDR1 MNHNS, CDR2 SASEGT. The CDR3 has 13 residues. CDR3 sequence reads: CASSEPAGAQGYF. The CDR3 nucleotides read TGTGCCAGCAGTGAGCCCGCAGGGGCCCAGGGGTACTTC.

This clone appeared once. This sequence joins TRBV6-5 and TRBJ1-3, with 9 bases matching TRBD1. The germline V gene encodes CDR1 MNHEY and CDR2 SVGAGI. This CDR3 has 15 residues. Trimming took 6 bases from V and 4 from J; bases not matched to a gene: 7. The CDR3 here is CASRLTGTGGNTIYF. The CDR3 DNA reads TGTGCCAGCAGACTTACCGGGACAGGGGGAAACACCATATATTTT.

The V gene is TRBV7-9, the J gene TRBJ2-7; 12 bases align to TRBD2. J lost 0 bases, V lost 1 base, and 7 bases had no gene match. The CDR3 sequence is 18 residues long. From germline, CDR1 is SEHNR and CDR2 FQNEAQ (reference sequence). The CDR3 region is CASSLVGTSGLGSYEQYF. In DNA form, the CDR3 reads TGTGCCAGCAGCTTAGTGGGGACTAGCGGGTTGGGCTCCTACGAGCAGTACTTC.

The chain uses TRBV3-1 (or the pseudogene TRBV3-2) and TRBJ2-1, with D possibly being TRBD2 (5 bases). V lost 0 bases to trimming and J lost 10 bases, with 10 bases between them. The V gene's germline CDR1 is LGHDT and CDR2 YNNKEL (reference sequence). The CDR3 is 13 residues long. The CDR3 is CASSQEGGKEQFF. CDR3 in DNA: TGTGCCAGCAGCCAAGAAGGAGGCAAGGAGCAGTTCTTC.

This clone appeared once. V is TRBV4-3 and J is TRBJ2-7; 10 nucleotides match TRBD2. The CDR3 spans 15 residues. Germline assignment: CDR1 LGHNA and CDR2 YSLEER. Losses at the gene ends were 1 base for V and 2 bases for J; bases not matched to a gene: 2. CDR3 sequence: CASSQVLAGAYEQYF. CDR3 in DNA: TGCGCCAGCAGCCAAGTCCTAGCGGGGGCCTACGAGCAGTACTTC.